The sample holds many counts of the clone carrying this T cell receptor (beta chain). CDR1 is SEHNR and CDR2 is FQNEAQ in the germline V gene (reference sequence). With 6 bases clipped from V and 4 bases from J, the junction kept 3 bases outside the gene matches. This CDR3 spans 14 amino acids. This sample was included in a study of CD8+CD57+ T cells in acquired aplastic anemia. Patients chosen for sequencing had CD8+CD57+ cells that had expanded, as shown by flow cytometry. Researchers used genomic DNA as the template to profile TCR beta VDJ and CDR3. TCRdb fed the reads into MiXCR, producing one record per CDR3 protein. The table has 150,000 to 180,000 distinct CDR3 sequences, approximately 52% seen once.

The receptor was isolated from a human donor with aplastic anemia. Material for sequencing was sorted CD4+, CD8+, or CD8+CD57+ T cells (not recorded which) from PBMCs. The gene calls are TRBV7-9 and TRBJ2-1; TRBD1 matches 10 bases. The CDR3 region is CASRPGQGYNEQFF. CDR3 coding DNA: TGTGCCAGCAGACCGGGACAGGGGTACAATGAGCAGTTCTTC. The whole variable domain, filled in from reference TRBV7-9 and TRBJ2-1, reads DTGVSQNPRHKITKRGQNVTFRCDPISEHNRLYWYRQTLGQGPEFLTYFQNEAQLEKSRLLSDRFSAERPKGSFSTLEIQRTEQGDSAMYLCASRPGQGYNEQFFGPGTRLTVL.